These 19 T cell receptor beta chains came from one sample sequenced in a study of blood T cells in healthy people across ages. With a J-beta primer mix and a sample-barcoded 5' primer, a second PCR ran roughly 6 to 11 cycles. Each CDR3 protein is one row after TCRdb ran MiXCR on the 5' RACE reads. The data show about 1.5 million distinct CDR3 sequences, under 55% seen once. The material sequenced was blood. The receptors stem from a woman aged 18-35 years in good health.

This clonotype was recorded a few times. CDR3 in amino acids: CASSVAQYTEAFF. Written as DNA, the CDR3 is TGTGCCAGCAGCGTAGCCCAATACACTGAAGCTTTCTTT. This rearrangement joins TRBV9 to TRBJ1-1, with D unclear. V gave up 0 bases and J gave up 3 bases, with 6 bases separating them. The CDR3 extends over 13 amino acids. Germline CDR1 reads SGDLS; CDR2 reads YYNGEE. The full variable domain, in which reference TRBV9 and TRBJ1-1 provide the parts outside the CDR3, is DSGVTQTPKHLITATGQRVTLRCSPRSGDLSVYWYQQSLDQGLQFLIQYYNGEERAKGNILERFSAQQFPDLHSELNLSSLELGDSALYFCASSVAQYTEAFFGQGTRLTVV.

This clonotype appeared a few times. V gene TRBV27 combines with J gene TRBJ1-1; the D is unclear. The V end lost 8 bases, the J end lost 4 bases, and 11 bases lay between the germline ends. The CDR3 sequence is 12 residues long. CDR1 is MNHEY and CDR2 is SMNVEV in the germline V gene (reference sequence). The CDR3 nucleotides are TGTGCCAGCCGCTCCACTGGCACTGAAGCTTTCTTT. Its translation: CASRSTGTEAFF.

The rearrangement uses TRBV20-1 and TRBJ2-1; TRBD2 agrees at 10 bases. Germline V gene sequence: CDR1 DFQATT, CDR2 SNEGSKA (reference sequence). Germline trimming cut 1 base from V and 6 bases from J; bases unmatched to any gene: 6. The length of the CDR3 is 15 residues. The CDR3: CSARAGTSVLNEQFF. The DNA of the CDR3 is TGCAGTGCTAGAGCAGGGACTAGCGTCCTCAATGAGCAGTTCTTC.

CDR3 amino acids: CASTRDVSQEKLFF. The CDR3 bases are TGCGCCAGCACCAGGGACGTCTCTCAGGAAAAACTGTTTTTT. V gene TRBV4-3 combines with J gene TRBJ1-4; tentatively, D is TRBD1 (5 bases). V dropped 7 bases and J dropped 8 bases, with 17 bases sitting between them. The CDR3 contains 14 residues. Germline V CDR1 and CDR2: LGHNA, YSLEER.

This chain links TRBV12-3 or TRBV12-4 with TRBJ2-3; 9 positions match TRBD2. This CDR3 is 13 amino acids long. V shed 9 bases and J 6 bases; nucleotides not matched to a gene: 7. The CDR3 spells CASLAGLSDTQYF. In DNA form, the CDR3 reads TGTGCCAGTCTAGCGGGGTTGTCCGATACGCAGTATTTT.

This clonotype occurred many times. A much larger clonotype is one base distant, so this may be a read error. V gene TRBV20-1 combines with J gene TRBJ2-5; D is unresolved. The CDR3 is 15 residues long. The germline CDR1 and CDR2 sequences are DFQATT and SNEGSKA (reference sequence). V lost 0 bases and J lost 11, with 22 bases in between. The CDR3 is CSAREHADGRNEQYF. As DNA, the CDR3 is TGCAGTGCTAGAGAGCATGCCGACGGCAGGAATGAGCAGTACTTC.

The rearrangement joins TRBV29-1 to TRBJ2-3, with TRBD1 matching over 10 bases. Germline loops: CDR1 SQVTM, CDR2 ANQGSEA. V shed 7 bases, J shed 3 bases, and the junction held 7 bases outside the gene matches. The CDR3 extends over 14 amino acids. This CDR3 reads CSAWTGGGTDTQYF. CDR3 DNA: TGCAGCGCTTGGACAGGGGGGGGGACAGATACGCAGTATTTT.

The V gene is TRBV12-3 or TRBV12-4, the J gene TRBJ1-2; 10 nucleotides agree with TRBD1. This CDR3 spans 15 amino acids. V shed 7 bases, J shed 8 bases, and the junction held 13 bases outside the gene matches. The CDR3 DNA sequence: TGTGCCAGCACTCATTCGGACAGGGGGGGTTTAGGCTACACCTTC. Amino acids: CASTHSDRGGLGYTF.

V usage is TRBV15 and J usage is TRBJ1-2, with D perhaps matching TRBD1 (5 bases). The V gene's germline CDR1 is LNHNV and CDR2 YYDKDF (reference sequence). Between the trimmed V and J ends, which lost 1 base and 3 bases, there was a span of 12 bases. There are 15 residues in the CDR3. This CDR3 reads CATSRGGDSHYGYTF. The CDR3 DNA follows: TGTGCCACCAGCAGAGGGGGCGACAGCCACTATGGCTACACCTTC.

This chain uses TRBV29-1 with TRBJ2-7; 9 bases agree with TRBD1. V was clipped by 7 bases and J by 3 bases; unmatched bases: 7. The CDR3 sequence is 13 residues long. Germline V CDR1 and CDR2: SQVTM, ANQGSEA. This CDR3 is CSAQWGQGYEQYF. In DNA form, the CDR3 reads TGCAGCGCCCAATGGGGACAGGGCTACGAGCAGTACTTC.

This clonotype showed up just a few times. This rearrangement joins TRBV6-1 to TRBJ1-2; 10 nucleotides agree with TRBD1. In germline, CDR1 is MNHNS, CDR2 SASEGT. The V and J ends lost 6 bases and 6 bases, in that order; junction bases with no gene match: 7. There are 14 residues in the CDR3. Here the CDR3 DNA reads TGTGCCAGCAGAACGACAGGGGGCCCTGATGGCTACACCTTC. This sequence encodes CASRTTGGPDGYTF.

The genes are TRBV6-2 or TRBV6-3 and TRBJ2-3, with D possibly matching TRBD2 (6 bases). Germline assignment: CDR1 MNHEY and CDR2 SVGEGT. The CDR3 covers 12 residues. V was pared by 6 bases and J by 14 bases, with 18 bases between. The CDR3 reads CASSPLTSPSYF. CDR3 bases: TGTGCCAGCAGCCCCCTGACTAGTCCGTCGTATTTT.

This clonotype was recorded a few times. A single base separates this from a much larger clone, so it may be a read error. The V gene is TRBV6-5, the J gene TRBJ2-1; the D is unclear. Germline lookup yields CDR1 MNHEY and CDR2 SVGAGI. Trimming cost V 4 bases and J 13 bases, with 17 bases left between them. This CDR3 is 13 amino acids long. The DNA of the CDR3 is TGTGCCAGCAGTTTCTCAGGCACAGAGACCCAGTTCTTC. It is translated as CASSFSGTETQFF.

In DNA form, the CDR3 reads TGTGCCAGCGGGACAATGGAGACCCAGTACTTC. Its protein product is CASGTMETQYF. The chain recombines TRBV28 with TRBJ2-5, with TRBD1 as a possible D gene (6 bases). Germline CDR1 and CDR2: MDHEN and SYDVKM. V was pared by 8 bases and J by 5 bases, with 9 bases between. CDR3 length equals 11 residues.

The V and J genes are TRBV5-1 and TRBJ1-2; maybe TRBD1 (6 bases). Between the trimmed V and J ends, which lost 3 bases and 5 bases, there was a span of 17 bases. Germline CDR1 and CDR2: SGHRS and YFSETQ. This CDR3 region has 15 residues. The CDR3 bases are TGCGCCAGCAGCTGGGGGCGAGGCAGTATTTATGGCTACACCTTC. Its protein product is CASSWGRGSIYGYTF.

This clonotype showed up just a few times. The rearrangement links TRBV7-9 to TRBJ1-4, with unresolved D. The V end was cut by 5 bases, the J end by 8 bases, with 9 bases between. This CDR3 has 12 amino acids. Looked up from germline, CDR1 is SEHNR and CDR2 is FQNEAQ (reference sequence). The CDR3 sequence: CASSVQEEKLFF. The CDR3 DNA sequence: TGTGCCAGCAGCGTCCAGGAAGAAAAACTGTTTTTT. Looking up the rest from reference TRBV7-9 and TRBJ1-4 gives the full variable domain: DTGVSQNPRHKITKRGQNVTFRCDPISEHNRLYWYRQTLGQGPEFLTYFQNEAQLEKSRLLSDRFSAERPKGSFSTLEIQRTEQGDSAMYLCASSVQEEKLFFGSGTQLSVL.

The rearrangement links TRBV30 to TRBJ1-1; D may be TRBD1 (6 bases). The CDR3 consists of 14 residues. Germline V gene lookup returns CDR1 GTSNPN and CDR2 SVGIG (reference sequence). The germline V and J ends were trimmed by 5 bases and 1 base, with 14 bases remaining between them. The DNA for the CDR3 is TGTGCCTGGCCAACAGGGAGACGGAACACTGAAGCTTTCTTT. Its translation is CAWPTGRRNTEAFF.

This chain uses TRBV7-9 with TRBJ2-3; 9 bases fit TRBD1. The CDR3 sequence is 17 residues long. V gave up 2 bases and J gave up 2 bases; unmatched junction bases: 8. Looked up from germline, CDR1 is SEHNR and CDR2 is FQNEAQ (reference sequence). As DNA, the CDR3 is TGTGCCAGCAGCTTATGGACAGGGGTGGTTCCCACAGATACGCAGTATTTT. This gives the protein CASSLWTGVVPTDTQYF.

The CDR3 DNA sequence: TGCAGTGCTAGAGGATGGGGGGCCGAGTCCGATGAGCAGTTCTTC. It codes for CSARGWGAESDEQFF. The chain links TRBV20-1 to TRBJ2-1, with D perhaps TRBD1 or TRBD2 (6 bases each). Trimming shortened V by 1 base and J by 8 bases, and 18 bases separated the two germline ends. Germline-derived CDR1 and CDR2 are DFQATT and SNEGSKA (reference sequence). The CDR3 extends over 15 amino acids.